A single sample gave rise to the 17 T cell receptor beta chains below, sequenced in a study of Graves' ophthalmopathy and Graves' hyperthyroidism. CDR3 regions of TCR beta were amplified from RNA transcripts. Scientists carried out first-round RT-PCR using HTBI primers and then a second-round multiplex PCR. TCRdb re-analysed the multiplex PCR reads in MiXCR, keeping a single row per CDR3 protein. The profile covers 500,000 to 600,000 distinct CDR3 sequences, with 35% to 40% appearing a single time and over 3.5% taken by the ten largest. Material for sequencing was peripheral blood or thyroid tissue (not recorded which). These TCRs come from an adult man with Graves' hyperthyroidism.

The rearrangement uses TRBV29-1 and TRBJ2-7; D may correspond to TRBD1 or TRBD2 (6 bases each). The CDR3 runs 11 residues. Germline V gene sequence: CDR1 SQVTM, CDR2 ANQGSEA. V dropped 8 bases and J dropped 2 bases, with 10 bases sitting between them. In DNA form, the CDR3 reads TGCAGCATCGGGGGCCCCTACGAGCAGTACTTC. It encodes CSIGGPYEQYF.

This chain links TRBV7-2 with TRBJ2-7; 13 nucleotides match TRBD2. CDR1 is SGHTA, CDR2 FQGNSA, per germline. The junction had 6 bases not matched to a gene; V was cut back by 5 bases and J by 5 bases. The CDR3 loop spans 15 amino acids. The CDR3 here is CASSQGLAGAHEQYF. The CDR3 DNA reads TGTGCCAGCAGCCAAGGACTAGCGGGAGCCCACGAGCAGTACTTC.

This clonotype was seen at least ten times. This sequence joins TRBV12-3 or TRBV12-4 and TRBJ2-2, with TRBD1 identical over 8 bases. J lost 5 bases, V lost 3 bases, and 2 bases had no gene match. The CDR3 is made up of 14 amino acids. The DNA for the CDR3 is TGTGCCAGCAGTTTCTGGACAGGGACCGGGGAGCTGTTTTTT. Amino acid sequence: CASSFWTGTGELFF.

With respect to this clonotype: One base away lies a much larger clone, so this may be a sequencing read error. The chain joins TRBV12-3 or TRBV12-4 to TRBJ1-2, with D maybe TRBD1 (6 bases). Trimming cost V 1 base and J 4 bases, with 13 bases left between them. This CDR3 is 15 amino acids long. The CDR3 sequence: CASSLDGGQGYGYTF. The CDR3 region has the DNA TGTGCCAGCAGTTTAGACGGGGGCCAGGGCTATGGCTACACCTTC.

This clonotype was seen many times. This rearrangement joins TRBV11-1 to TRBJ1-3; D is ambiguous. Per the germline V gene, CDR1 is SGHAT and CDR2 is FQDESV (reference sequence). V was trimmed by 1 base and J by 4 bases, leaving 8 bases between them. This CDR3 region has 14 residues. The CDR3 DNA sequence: TGTGCCAGCAGCTTAGTCGACGCCGGAAACACCATATATTTT. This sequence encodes CASSLVDAGNTIYF.

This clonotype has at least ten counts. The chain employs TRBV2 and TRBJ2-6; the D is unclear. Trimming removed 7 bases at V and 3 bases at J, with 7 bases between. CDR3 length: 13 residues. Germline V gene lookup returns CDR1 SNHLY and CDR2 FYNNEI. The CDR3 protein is CASNLGGANVLTF. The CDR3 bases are TGTGCCAGCAATTTGGGTGGGGCCAACGTCCTGACTTTC.

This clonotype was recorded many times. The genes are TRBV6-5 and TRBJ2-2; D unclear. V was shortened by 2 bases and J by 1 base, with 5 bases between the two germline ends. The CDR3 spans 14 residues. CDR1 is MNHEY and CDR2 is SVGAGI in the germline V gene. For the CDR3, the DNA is TGTGCCAGCAGTTACGGCAAGAACACCGGGGAGCTGTTTTTT. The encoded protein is CASSYGKNTGELFF.

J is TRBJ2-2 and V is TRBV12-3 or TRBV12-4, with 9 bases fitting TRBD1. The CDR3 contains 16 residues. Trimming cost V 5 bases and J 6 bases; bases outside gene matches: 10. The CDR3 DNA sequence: TGTGCCAGCAGTGGGAACAGGGGGCTTCAGTCCGGGGAGCTGTTTTTT. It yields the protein CASSGNRGLQSGELFF.

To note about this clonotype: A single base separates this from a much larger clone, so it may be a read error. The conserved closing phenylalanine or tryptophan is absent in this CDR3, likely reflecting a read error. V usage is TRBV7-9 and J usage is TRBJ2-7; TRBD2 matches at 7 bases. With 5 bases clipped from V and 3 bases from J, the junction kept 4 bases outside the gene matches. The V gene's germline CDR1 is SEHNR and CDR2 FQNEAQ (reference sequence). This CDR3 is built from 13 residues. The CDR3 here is CASSGGRGYEQYL. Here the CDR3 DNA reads TGTGCCAGCAGCGGAGGGAGGGGCTACGAGCAGTACCTC.

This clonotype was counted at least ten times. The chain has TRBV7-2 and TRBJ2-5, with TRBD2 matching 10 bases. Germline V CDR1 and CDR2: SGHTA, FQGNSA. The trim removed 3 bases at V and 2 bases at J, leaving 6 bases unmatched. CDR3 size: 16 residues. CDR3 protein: CASSFRLAGAQETQYF. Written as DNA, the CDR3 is TGTGCCAGCAGCTTCCGACTAGCGGGCGCGCAAGAGACCCAGTACTTC.

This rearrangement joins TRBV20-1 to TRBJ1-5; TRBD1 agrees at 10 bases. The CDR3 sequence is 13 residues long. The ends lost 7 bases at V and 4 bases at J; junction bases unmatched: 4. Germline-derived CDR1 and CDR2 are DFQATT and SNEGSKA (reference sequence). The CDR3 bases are TGCAGTGTAGGACAGGGGGATAATCAGCCCCAGCATTTT. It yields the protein CSVGQGDNQPQHF.

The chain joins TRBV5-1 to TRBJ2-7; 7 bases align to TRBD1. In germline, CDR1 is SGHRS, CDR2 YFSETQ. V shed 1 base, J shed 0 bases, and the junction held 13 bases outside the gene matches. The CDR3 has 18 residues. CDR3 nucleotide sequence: TGCGCCAGCAGCTTGCGGTTGAAGACAGGGAAATTCTCCTACGAGCAGTACTTC. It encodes CASSLRLKTGKFSYEQYF.

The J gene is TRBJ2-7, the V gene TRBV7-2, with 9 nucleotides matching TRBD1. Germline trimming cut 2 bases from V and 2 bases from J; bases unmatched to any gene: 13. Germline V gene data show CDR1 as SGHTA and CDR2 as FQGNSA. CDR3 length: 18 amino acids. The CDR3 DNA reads TGTGCCAGCAGCTTACCGGCGGACGGGACAGGGAACCCCTACGAGCAGTACTTC. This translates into CASSLPADGTGNPYEQYF.

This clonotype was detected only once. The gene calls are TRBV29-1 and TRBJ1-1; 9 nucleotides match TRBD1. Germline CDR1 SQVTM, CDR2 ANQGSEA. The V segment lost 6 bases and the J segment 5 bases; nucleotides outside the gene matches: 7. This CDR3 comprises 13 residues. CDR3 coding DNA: TGCAGCGTGGGACGGACAGGGGCAACTGAAGCTTTCTTT. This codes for CSVGRTGATEAFF.

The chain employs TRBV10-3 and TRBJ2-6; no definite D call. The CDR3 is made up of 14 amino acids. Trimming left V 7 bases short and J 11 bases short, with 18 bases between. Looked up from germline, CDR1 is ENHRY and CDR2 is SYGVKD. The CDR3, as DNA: TGTGCCATCAAGGTGGGTCTGGGGTCCTACGTCCTGACTTTC. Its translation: CAIKVGLGSYVLTF.

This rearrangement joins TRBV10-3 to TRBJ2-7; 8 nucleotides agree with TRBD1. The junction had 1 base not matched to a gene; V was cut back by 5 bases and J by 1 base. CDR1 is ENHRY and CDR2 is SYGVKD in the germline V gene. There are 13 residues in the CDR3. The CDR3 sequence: CAISRTGSYEQYF. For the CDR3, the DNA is TGTGCCATCAGTAGGACAGGGTCCTACGAGCAGTACTTC.

The CDR3: CATSLALSNEQFF. In DNA, the CDR3 is TGTGCCACCAGCCTAGCCCTTAGTAATGAGCAGTTCTTC. The chain has TRBV24-1 and TRBJ2-1, with D possibly being TRBD2 (5 bases). V was trimmed by 7 bases and J by 7 bases, leaving 13 bases between them. Germline values: CDR1 KGHDR, CDR2 SFDVKD. The CDR3 contains 13 residues.